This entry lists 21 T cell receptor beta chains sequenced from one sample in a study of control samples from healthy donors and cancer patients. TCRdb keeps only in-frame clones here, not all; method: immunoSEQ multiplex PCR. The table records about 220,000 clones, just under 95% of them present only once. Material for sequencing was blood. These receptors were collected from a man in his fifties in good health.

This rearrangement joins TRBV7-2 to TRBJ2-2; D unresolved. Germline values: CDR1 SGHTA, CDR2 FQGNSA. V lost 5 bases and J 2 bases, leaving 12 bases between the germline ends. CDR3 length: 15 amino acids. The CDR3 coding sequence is TGTGCCAGCAGCCAAGGACCCATCAACACCGGGGAGCTGTTTTTT. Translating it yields CASSQGPINTGELFF.

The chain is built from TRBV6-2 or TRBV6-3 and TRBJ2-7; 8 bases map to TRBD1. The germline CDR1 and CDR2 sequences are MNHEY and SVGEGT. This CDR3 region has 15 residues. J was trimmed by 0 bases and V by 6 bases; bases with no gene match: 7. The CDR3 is CASSDRGRSSYEQYF. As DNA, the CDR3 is TGTGCCAGCAGCGACAGGGGTAGGAGCTCCTACGAGCAGTACTTC.

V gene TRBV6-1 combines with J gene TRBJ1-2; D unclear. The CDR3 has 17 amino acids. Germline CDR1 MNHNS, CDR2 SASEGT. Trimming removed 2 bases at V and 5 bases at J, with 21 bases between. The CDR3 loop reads CASSENPGGQPGYGYTF. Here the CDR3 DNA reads TGTGCCAGCAGTGAAAACCCAGGTGGCCAGCCGGGATATGGCTACACCTTC.

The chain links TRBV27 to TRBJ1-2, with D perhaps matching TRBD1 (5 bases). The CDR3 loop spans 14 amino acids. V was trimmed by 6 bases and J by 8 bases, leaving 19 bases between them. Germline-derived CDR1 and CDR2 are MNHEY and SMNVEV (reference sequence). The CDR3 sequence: CASSRDGPMRGYTF. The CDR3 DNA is TGTGCCAGCAGCCGGGACGGACCCATGAGGGGCTACACCTTC.

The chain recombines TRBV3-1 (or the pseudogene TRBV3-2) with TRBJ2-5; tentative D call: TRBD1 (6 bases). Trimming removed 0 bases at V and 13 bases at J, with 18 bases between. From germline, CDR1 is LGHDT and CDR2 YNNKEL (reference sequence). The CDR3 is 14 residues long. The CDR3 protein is CASSQEGQGPSRYF. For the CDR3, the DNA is TGTGCCAGCAGCCAAGAGGGCCAGGGGCCATCTCGGTACTTC.

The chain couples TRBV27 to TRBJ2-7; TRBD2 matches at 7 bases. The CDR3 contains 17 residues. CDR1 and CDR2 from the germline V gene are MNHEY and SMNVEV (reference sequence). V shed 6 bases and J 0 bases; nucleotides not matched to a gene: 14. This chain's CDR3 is CASRKISAGESSYEQYF. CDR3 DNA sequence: TGTGCCAGCAGAAAAATTTCGGCGGGGGAGAGCTCCTACGAGCAGTACTTC.

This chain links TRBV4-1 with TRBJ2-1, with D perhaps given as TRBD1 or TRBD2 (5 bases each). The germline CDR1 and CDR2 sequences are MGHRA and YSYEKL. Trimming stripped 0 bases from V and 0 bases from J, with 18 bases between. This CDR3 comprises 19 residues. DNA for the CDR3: TGCGCCAGCAGCCAAGAACTAGGGGCGGGTTCCTTCTCCTACAATGAGCAGTTCTTC. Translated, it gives CASSQELGAGSFSYNEQFF.

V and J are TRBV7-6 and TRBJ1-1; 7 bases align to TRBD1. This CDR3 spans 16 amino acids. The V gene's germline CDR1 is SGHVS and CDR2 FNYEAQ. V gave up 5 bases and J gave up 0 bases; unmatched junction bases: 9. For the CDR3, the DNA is TGTGCCAGCAGCCTAGGACAGGTTGGCATGAACACTGAAGCTTTCTTT. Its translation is CASSLGQVGMNTEAFF.

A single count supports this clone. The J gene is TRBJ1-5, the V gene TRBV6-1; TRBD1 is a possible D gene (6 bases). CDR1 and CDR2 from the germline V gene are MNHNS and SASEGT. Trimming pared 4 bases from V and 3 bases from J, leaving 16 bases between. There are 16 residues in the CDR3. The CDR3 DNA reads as TGTGCCAGCAGTGGCCCCCCGGGGGCCCCCAATCAGCCCCAGCATTTT. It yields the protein CASSGPPGAPNQPQHF.

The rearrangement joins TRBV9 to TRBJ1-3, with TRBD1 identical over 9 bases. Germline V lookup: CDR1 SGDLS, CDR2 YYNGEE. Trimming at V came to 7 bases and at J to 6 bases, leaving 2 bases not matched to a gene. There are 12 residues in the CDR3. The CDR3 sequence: CASGQGLNTIYF. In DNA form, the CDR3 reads TGTGCCAGCGGACAGGGGCTAAACACCATATATTTT.

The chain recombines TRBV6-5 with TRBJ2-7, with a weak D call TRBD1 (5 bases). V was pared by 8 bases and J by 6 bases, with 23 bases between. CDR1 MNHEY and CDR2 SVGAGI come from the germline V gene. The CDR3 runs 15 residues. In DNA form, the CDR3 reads TGTGCCAGCGGGTCAGAGGCAGTCTGGGGCTCCGAGCAGTACTTC. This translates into CASGSEAVWGSEQYF.

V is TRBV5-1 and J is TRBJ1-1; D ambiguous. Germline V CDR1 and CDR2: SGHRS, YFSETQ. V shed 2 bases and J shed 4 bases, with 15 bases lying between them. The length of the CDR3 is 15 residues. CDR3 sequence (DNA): TGCGCCAGCAGCTTTAAGGGCCCGGAGTCCACTGAAGCTTTCTTT. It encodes CASSFKGPESTEAFF.

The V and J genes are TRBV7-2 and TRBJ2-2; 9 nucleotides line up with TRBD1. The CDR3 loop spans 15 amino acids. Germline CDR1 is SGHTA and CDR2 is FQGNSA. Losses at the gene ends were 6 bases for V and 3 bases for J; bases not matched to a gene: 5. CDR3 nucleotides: TGTGCCAGCAGAGAGACAGGGGGGCACACCGGGGAGCTGTTTTTT. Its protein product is CASRETGGHTGELFF.

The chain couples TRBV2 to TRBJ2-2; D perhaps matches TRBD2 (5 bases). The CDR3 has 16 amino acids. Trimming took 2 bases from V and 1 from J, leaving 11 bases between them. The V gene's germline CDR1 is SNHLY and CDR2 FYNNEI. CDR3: CASSERLARNTGELFF. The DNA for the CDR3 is TGTGCCAGCAGTGAACGGCTAGCCAGGAACACCGGGGAGCTGTTTTTT.

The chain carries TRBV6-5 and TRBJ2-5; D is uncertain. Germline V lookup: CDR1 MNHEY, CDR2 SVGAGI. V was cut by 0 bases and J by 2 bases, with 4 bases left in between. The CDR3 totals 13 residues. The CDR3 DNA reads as TGTGCCAGCAGTTACTCGCAACAAGAGACCCAGTACTTC. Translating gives CASSYSQQETQYF.

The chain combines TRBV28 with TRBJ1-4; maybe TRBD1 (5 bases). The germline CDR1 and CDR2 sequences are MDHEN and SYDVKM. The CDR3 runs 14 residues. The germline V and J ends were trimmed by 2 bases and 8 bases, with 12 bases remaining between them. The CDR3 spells CASSLGGGYEKLFF. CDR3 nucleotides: TGTGCCAGCAGTTTAGGGGGGGGTTACGAAAAACTGTTTTTT.

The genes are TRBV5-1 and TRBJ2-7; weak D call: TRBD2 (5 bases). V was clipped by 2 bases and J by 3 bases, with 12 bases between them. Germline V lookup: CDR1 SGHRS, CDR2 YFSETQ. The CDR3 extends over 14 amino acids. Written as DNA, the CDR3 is TGCGCCAGCAGCTTCCTTCCGGGGAGCTACGAGCAGTACGTC. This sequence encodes CASSFLPGSYEQYV.

The CDR3 DNA sequence: TGCGCCAGCAGCCGGCAGGTTGTCTCCGGGGAGCTGTTTTTT. It encodes CASSRQVVSGELFF. The chain couples TRBV10-1 to TRBJ2-2; D unclear. Trimming left V 6 bases short and J 6 bases short, with 14 bases between. Looked up from germline, CDR1 is WNHNN and CDR2 is SYGVQD (reference sequence). CDR3 size: 14 residues.

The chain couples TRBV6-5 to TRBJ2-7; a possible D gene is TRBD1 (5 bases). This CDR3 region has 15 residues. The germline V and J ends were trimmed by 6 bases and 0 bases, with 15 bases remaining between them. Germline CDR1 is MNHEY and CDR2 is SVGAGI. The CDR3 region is CASRADSLGSYEQYV. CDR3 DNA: TGTGCCAGCAGGGCCGACAGTTTGGGCTCCTACGAGCAGTACGTC.

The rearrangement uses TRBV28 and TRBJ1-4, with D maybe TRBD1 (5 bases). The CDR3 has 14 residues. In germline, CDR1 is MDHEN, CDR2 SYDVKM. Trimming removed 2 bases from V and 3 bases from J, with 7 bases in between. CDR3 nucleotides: TGTGCCAGCAGTTTAAGGGGTGCTAATGAAAAACTGTTTTTT. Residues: CASSLRGANEKLFF.

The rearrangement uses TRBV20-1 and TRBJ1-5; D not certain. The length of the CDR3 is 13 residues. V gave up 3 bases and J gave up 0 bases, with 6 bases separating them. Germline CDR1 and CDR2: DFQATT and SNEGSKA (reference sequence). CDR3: CSASPDSNQPQHF. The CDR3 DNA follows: TGCAGTGCTAGTCCGGATAGCAATCAGCCCCAGCATTTT.